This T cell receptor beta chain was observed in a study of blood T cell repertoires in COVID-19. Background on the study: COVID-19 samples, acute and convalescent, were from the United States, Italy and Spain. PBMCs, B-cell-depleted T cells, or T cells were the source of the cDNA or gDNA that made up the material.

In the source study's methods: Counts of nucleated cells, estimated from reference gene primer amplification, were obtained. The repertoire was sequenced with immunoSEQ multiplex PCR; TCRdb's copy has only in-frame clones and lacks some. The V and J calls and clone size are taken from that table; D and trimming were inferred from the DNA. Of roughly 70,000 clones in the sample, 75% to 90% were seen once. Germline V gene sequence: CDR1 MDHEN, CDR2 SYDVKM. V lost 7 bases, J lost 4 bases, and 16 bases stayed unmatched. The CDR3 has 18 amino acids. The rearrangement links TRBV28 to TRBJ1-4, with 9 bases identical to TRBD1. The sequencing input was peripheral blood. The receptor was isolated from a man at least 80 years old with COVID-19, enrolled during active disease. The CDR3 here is CASNSNRGRGSLNEKLFF. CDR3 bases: TGTGCCAGCAACTCCAACAGGGGGCGGGGGTCCCTTAATGAAAAACTGTTTTTT.